This T cell receptor (beta chain) was found in a study of beta chain features in type 1 diabetes. This clone was observed a handful of times. As yet, its antigen is unknown. Every isolated RNA sample was fully reverse transcribed, so sequencing captured expressed TCRB transcripts. The study sequenced naive, central memory and regulatory T cell samples to an average of about 3.5 million reads. TCRdb's table, derived via immunoSEQ multiplex PCR, lists solely in-frame clones and lacks some. The table shows 400,000 or so clones, with around 10% occurring only once. Stem cell-like memory, regulatory, central memory and naive CD4+ cells were sorted via CD45RO/CCR7/CD25/CD127/CD95/CD27. Study-level points and caveats: In the patient group, naive, central memory and Treg TCRB repertoires seemed more alike than in the healthy donor group. With patients and controls alike, PCR might favor shorter templates to an equal degree. There was a moderate but significant shortening of TCRB CDR3s in all four CD4+ subsets of Type 1 diabetes patients.

The specimen sequenced was central memory CD4+ T cells from blood. The clonotype comes from a man aged 25-45 years with type 1 diabetes.

The CDR3 coding sequence is TGTGCCATCCGAGGGGACTCATTTTGGGGCGAGCAGTACTTC. It is translated as CAIRGDSFWGEQYF. V gene TRBV7-8 combines with J gene TRBJ2-7, with a weak D call TRBD2 (6 bases). Germline V gene lookup returns CDR1 SGHVS and CDR2 FQNEAQ. The CDR3 consists of 14 residues. The V end lost 10 bases, the J end lost 6 bases, and 22 bases lay between the germline ends.